The entry that follows covers one TCR beta chain sequence. Its antigen remains unknown. This record comes from a study of shared clonotypes between healthy human individuals. Overall study context: Per donor, CD8 memory used one plate, CD8 naive used two, CD4 memory used three and CD4 naive used three. Study-wide results and limits: Sequencing of the sorted subsets was shown by rarefaction to be incomplete despite large depth.

With 1 base clipped from V and 1 base from J, the junction kept 5 bases outside the gene matches. This CDR3 comprises 16 residues. Germline loops: CDR1 MGHRA, CDR2 YSYEKL. The authors loaded 200 ng DNA, some 32,000 T cell genomes, into sorted-subset replicate PCRs. Data came from immunoSEQ multiplex PCR; TCRdb stores just in-frame clones and leaves some out. Here the sample spans under 600,000 clones, about 96% being singletons. V is TRBV4-1 and J is TRBJ2-5; 8 bases map to TRBD2. Input material: naive CD4+ T cells sorted from blood. As to subset: CD45RA+ positively selected. The TCR originated in a woman between 25 and 40 years old in good health. The CDR3 here is CASSQVLSGIQETQYF. CDR3 nucleotides: TGCGCCAGCAGCCAAGTCCTTAGCGGGATCCAAGAGACCCAGTACTTC.